This T cell receptor beta chain comes out of a study of T-cell reconstitution after alpha-beta-depleted transplantation in children. TCRbeta library construction was performed incorporating unique molecular identifiers. MiXCR was run by TCRdb on the PCR reads, yielding one entry per CDR3 protein. This table has about 900,000 distinct CDR3 sequences, roughly 29% appearing once. Germline V gene sequence: CDR1 SNHLY, CDR2 FYNNEI. This CDR3 contains 14 residues. V trimming: 6 bases; J trimming: 4 bases; junction bases outside the gene matches: 8. The starting material was PBMCs, mostly from graft donor cells, obtained 360 days after TCRalphabeta/CD19-depleted stem cell transplant. The receptor was derived from a boy under three years old who had a stem cell transplant for SCID, so the T cells may come from the graft donor. V and J are TRBV2 and TRBJ2-7, with 8 positions matching TRBD1. The CDR3 nucleotides are TGTGCCAGCAGGGGAGACAGGGGATGGTACGAGCAGTACTTC. It yields the protein CASRGDRGWYEQYF.